This T cell receptor (beta chain) was documented in a study of prognosis after radiotherapy for stage I lung cancer. Study-wide background: Some 14 patients had newly diagnosed primary stage I lung tumors, and five had oligometastatic NSCLC after surgical resection of the primary tumor. The study, taken as a whole, reports: TRBV and TRBJ gene usage reportedly differed between patients with and without metastases.

TCR beta CDR3 was amplified from genomic DNA by two-round multiplex PCR. Specific primers for each TRBV and TRBJ gene were what first-round PCR used. A second round of PCR was carried out using universal primers. TCRdb reprocessed the multiplex PCR reads via MiXCR and lists one record per CDR3 protein. Of about 27,000 distinct CDR3 sequences listed, about 43% are singletons. This CDR3 region has 12 residues. Germline V lookup: CDR1 SGHAT, CDR2 FQNNGV. Trimming shortened V by 4 bases and J by 3 bases, and 7 bases separated the two germline ends. This clonotype was counted many times. The antigen is not known.

The chain uses TRBV11-2 and TRBJ2-7; perhaps TRBD1 as D (5 bases). This TCR was sampled from a donor over 45 with non-small cell lung cancer. Material: PBMCs, obtained before or after stereotactic body radiation therapy (not recorded which). The CDR3 nucleotides read TGTGCCAGCAGCTCTCAGGGCTACGAGCAGTACTTC. This translates into CASSSQGYEQYF.